A selection of T cell receptor beta chains follows, all from one sample in a study of T-cell memory formation after mild COVID-19. TCRdb fed the 5' RACE reads into MiXCR, producing one record per CDR3 protein. The repertoire holds approximately 250,000 distinct CDR3 sequences, with 15% as singletons. Sequenced: PBMCs or a T cell subset sorted from them (not recorded which). Receptors originate from an adult woman who had mild COVID-19 (a few samples of this study predate the infection). Cell type and time point are not known. Each CDR3 is given with its conserved first and last residue. Fields, in order: V gene, clone size, D gene, J gene, CDR3 DNA, CDR3 protein. The D gene is left open where the match is weak. Part of the rows lack a size; the others show once, few, many or a class for expanded clones.

>TRBV5-1|NA|NA|TRBJ2-5
TGCGCCAGCAGCTTCAGGGGAGGTTTGGAAGAGACCCAGTACTTC
CASSFRGGLEETQYF
>TRBV9|few|TRBD1|TRBJ1-1
TGTGCCAGCAGTGAGACAGGGGTGACTGAAGCTTTCTTT
CASSETGVTEAFF
>TRBV5-1|few|NA|TRBJ1-6
TGCGCCAGCAGCTTGAGACTATTCGGGCAGGGAGGCGAATCACCCCTCCACTTT
CASSLRLFGQGGESPLHF
>TRBV12-3/TRBV12-4|few|NA|TRBJ2-3
TGTGCCAGCAGTTTGGGGGACTTGTTTTTGGGGGATACGCAGTATTTT
CASSLGDLFLGDTQYF
>TRBV12-3/TRBV12-4|few|NA|TRBJ2-7
TGTGCCAGCAGTACAGGTCAGGAGCAGTACTTC
CASSTGQEQYF
>TRBV19|NA|NA|TRBJ1-2
TGTGCCAGTAGTCGGCGTGGGACGGCATATGGCTACACCTTC
CASSRRGTAYGYTF
>TRBV7-2|NA|NA|TRBJ2-5
TGTGCCAGCAGCCCCATGCAAGAGACCCAGTACTTC
CASSPMQETQYF
>TRBV6-5|few|TRBD1|TRBJ1-4
TGTGCCAGCAGCTTAACAGGGGATGGAAAACTGTTTTTT
CASSLTGDGKLFF
>TRBV6-2/TRBV6-3|few|TRBD2|TRBJ2-1
TGTGCCAGCACCGGCATCGGAGGGACTAGCGGGAGGGCTCCCCTCTCCAATGAGCAGTTCTTC
CASTGIGGTSGRAPLSNEQFF
>TRBV18|NA|NA|TRBJ1-1
TGTGCCAGCTCACCAGAACGGATTAACACTGAAGCTTTCTTT
CASSPERINTEAFF
>TRBV19|NA|NA|TRBJ2-1
TGTGCCAGTAGTAGTATTCATTACAATGAGCAGTTCTTC
CASSSIHYNEQFF
>TRBV7-2|NA|TRBD2|TRBJ2-1
TGTGCCAGCAGCCCACCTTTGGGACTAGCGGACAATGAGCAGTTCTTC
CASSPPLGLADNEQFF
>TRBV7-2|NA|NA|TRBJ2-7
TGTGCCAGCAGCTTTGGACAGAAAAGTCGCTACGAGCAGTACTTC
CASSFGQKSRYEQYF
>TRBV9|NA|NA|TRBJ1-3
TGTGCCAGCAGCGTAGCCCGCTCTGGAAACACCATATATTTT
CASSVARSGNTIYF
>TRBV20-1|few|TRBD2|TRBJ2-1
TGCAGTGCCAAACGCGGGGGGGTCTACAATGAGCAGTTCTTC
CSAKRGGVYNEQFF
>TRBV6-2/TRBV6-3|NA|NA|TRBJ1-2
TGTGCCAGCGTTAGCCTTCCCGGTGTGTATGGCTACACCTTC
CASVSLPGVYGYTF
>TRBV18|NA|TRBD1|TRBJ1-5
TGTGCCAGCTCACCTTCGGGACAGTTCAATCAGCCCCAGCATTTT
CASSPSGQFNQPQHF
>TRBV24-1|NA|NA|TRBJ2-5
TGTGCCACCAGTGATTTGCAAAAGGGCTGGGAGACCCAGTACTTC
CATSDLQKGWETQYF
>TRBV27|NA|TRBD1|TRBJ1-2
TGTGCCAGCAGGGACGCCGGGACAGGGGTCGGTGGCTACACCTTC
CASRDAGTGVGGYTF
>TRBV7-9|NA|NA|TRBJ1-5
TGTGCCAGCAGCTTAGCCGGGACCATCAATCAGCCCCAGCATTTT
CASSLAGTINQPQHF
>TRBV5-1|many|TRBD2|TRBJ2-1
TGCGCCAGCAGGGCCGGGACTAGCCCCCTCAATGAGCAGTTCTTC
CASRAGTSPLNEQFF
>TRBV29-1|few|NA|TRBJ1-1
TGCAGCGCCCGGGGGCGGCGGGACACTGAAGCTTTCTTT
CSARGRRDTEAFF
>TRBV5-4|NA|NA|TRBJ2-7
TGTGCCAGCAGCTTGGTAGGGAACGAGCAGTACTTC
CASSLVGNEQYF
>TRBV3-1|NA|NA|TRBJ2-7
TGTGCCAGCAGCCAAGGGAGGCAGGCTTCGGAGCAGTACTTC
CASSQGRQASEQYF
>TRBV30|few|TRBD2|TRBJ2-1
TGTGCCTGGAGGAATAGCGGGAGGGCCTACAATGAGCAGTTCTTC
CAWRNSGRAYNEQFF
>TRBV7-9|few|NA|TRBJ2-3
TGTGCCAGCAGCCTTCTTAAAGGCCTATTTAGCACAGATACGCAGTATTTT
CASSLLKGLFSTDTQYF
>TRBV7-2|few|TRBD2|TRBJ2-7
TGTGCCAGCAGCTTAGTGACTAGCGGACCCCCCTCCTACGAGCAGTACTTC
CASSLVTSGPPSYEQYF
>TRBV5-1|many|NA|TRBJ2-6
TGCGCCAGCAGCCCTGACAGACCGAGCTTCTCTGGGGCCAACGTCCTGACTTTC
CASSPDRPSFSGANVLTF
>TRBV5-5|few|NA|TRBJ2-3
TGTGCCAGCAGCTTGGTATCTCTGCTTCGCGCAGATACGCAGTATTTT
CASSLVSLLRADTQYF
>TRBV11-2|NA|TRBD2|TRBJ2-5
TGTGCCAGCAGCTTAGACCGGACGGGAGGTGGAGAGACCCAGTACTTC
CASSLDRTGGGETQYF
>TRBV29-1|NA|NA|TRBJ1-3
TGCAGCGTTAAGACTCCTGACTCTGGAAACACCATATATTTT
CSVKTPDSGNTIYF
>TRBV29-1|NA|NA|TRBJ2-1
TGCAGCGTCTCCGTTCTGGCCACCTACAATGAGCAGTTCTTC
CSVSVLATYNEQFF
>TRBV5-1|few|NA|TRBJ1-1
TGCGCCAGCCGCGAATTGATCCAGGGCGAAGCTTTCTTT
CASRELIQGEAFF
>TRBV25-1|few|NA|TRBJ1-2
TGTGCCAGCAGTGTATCCCGGGACACAGCTAACTATGGCTACACCTTC
CASSVSRDTANYGYTF
>TRBV29-1|NA|TRBD1|TRBJ1-5
TGCAGCGTTGTAACAGGGGATTATAGCAATCAGCCCCAGCATTTT
CSVVTGDYSNQPQHF
>TRBV4-2|NA|NA|TRBJ2-3
TGTGCCAGCAGCCAAGCTTCGGCGGATACGCAGTATTTT
CASSQASADTQYF
>TRBV6-5|NA|TRBD1|TRBJ2-1
TGTGCCAGCAGAATGACAGGGGACTCCTACAATGAGCAGTTCTTC
CASRMTGDSYNEQFF
>TRBV25-1|few|TRBD1|TRBJ2-5
TGTGCCAGCAGTGACCCCAGCGGGTCTACAGGGGGCCTGCAGACCCAGTACTTC
CASSDPSGSTGGLQTQYF
>TRBV4-2|many|TRBD1|TRBJ2-7
TGTGCCAGCAGCCAAGACGGGACAGGCATGGACGAGCAGTACTTC
CASSQDGTGMDEQYF
>TRBV20-1|few|TRBD1|TRBJ2-7
TGCAGTGCTAGATCTCCGGGACAGGGACTCGGCGAGCAGTACTTC
CSARSPGQGLGEQYF
>TRBV19|few|TRBD1|TRBJ1-6
TGTGCCAGTAGTCCGAGGACAGGGTTACCCCTCCACTTT
CASSPRTGLPLHF
>TRBV11-2|many|NA|TRBJ1-2
TGTGCCAGCAGCTTAACCAGGACTAACTATGGCTACACCTTC
CASSLTRTNYGYTF
>TRBV5-6|NA|TRBD1|TRBJ2-1
TGTGCCAGCAGCACGGGACAGGGCCTCGAGCAGTTCTTC
CASSTGQGLEQFF
>TRBV29-1|NA|TRBD1|TRBJ1-1
TGCAGCGTAGACAGGGCTCTGAACACTGAAGCTTTATTT
CSVDRALNTEALF
>TRBV5-5|few|NA|TRBJ2-2
TGTGCCAGCAGCTTTAGGGCAGCGAACACCGGGGAGCTGTTTTTT
CASSFRAANTGELFF
>TRBV2|few|TRBD2|TRBJ2-4
TGTGCCAGCAGGGAAAGGACTAGCGGGACCCTAGCCAAAAACATTCAGTACTTC
CASRERTSGTLAKNIQYF
>TRBV5-5|NA|NA|TRBJ2-2
TGTGCCAGCAGCCCCGCCCGGGGGCGGGGAAACACCGGGGAGCTGTTTTTT
CASSPARGRGNTGELFF
>TRBV5-4|NA|TRBD1|TRBJ1-5
TGTGCCAGCAGTCAACAGGGGGCTGAACAGCCCCAGCATTTT
CASSQQGAEQPQHF
>TRBV5-1|NA|TRBD1|TRBJ1-6
TGCGCCAGCAGCTGGGGACAGGGGAACAATAATTCACCCCTCCACTTT
CASSWGQGNNNSPLHF
>TRBV7-2|few|NA|TRBJ2-7
TGTGCCAGCAGCTTAGCGCCTCCGTCGGAGCAGTACTTC
CASSLAPPSEQYF
>TRBV6-2/TRBV6-3|NA|NA|TRBJ1-5
TGTGCCAGCAGTCCACGTGGTGCTCAGCCCCAGCATTTT
CASSPRGAQPQHF
>TRBV11-3|NA|NA|TRBJ2-5
TGTGCCAGCAGTGATCTGGGGGGTTTTGAGGAGACCCAGTACTTC
CASSDLGGFEETQYF
>TRBV20-1|NA|NA|TRBJ2-3
TGCAGTGCTGCTCGTGATGGATATGCCACAGATACGCAGTATTTT
CSAARDGYATDTQYF
>TRBV20-1|few|TRBD2|TRBJ2-3
TGCAGTGCTGAACTACTAGCGGGGGTTAGCACAGATACGCAGTATTTT
CSAELLAGVSTDTQYF